This TCR beta chain was observed in a study of CD8 T cells in Susac syndrome. An input of roughly 0.5 to 1 ug of RNA was subjected to reverse transcription using random hexamers. Multiplex PCR with immunoSEQ amplified the TCR beta CDR3 across 54 Vbeta and 13 Jbeta. In TCRdb, the immunoSEQ multiplex PCR reads were re-called with MiXCR into one record per CDR3 protein. The sample holds some 130,000 distinct CDR3 sequences, 90% to 95% seen once. Germline loops: CDR1 LGHDT, CDR2 YNNKEL (reference sequence). V shed 4 bases and J 9 bases; nucleotides not matched to a gene: 7. The CDR3 is 13 amino acids. A remark on this clonotype: Its target is unknown.

Points from the study as a whole: The relatively small number of individuals in the TCR sequencing and HLA analysis was acknowledged by the study.

The T cells that were sequenced for TCR beta were CD8+ and CD4+ cells from blood. Both CD4+ and CD8+ T cells were negatively isolated, and TEMRA cells underwent FACS enrichment. The sequenced sample was CD4+ T cells from PBMCs. This TCR came from a human donor in good health. The gene calls are TRBV3-1 and TRBJ1-1, with 8 bases that match TRBD1. Here the CDR3 DNA reads TGTGCCAGCAGCCGGACAGGGTCGGACCAAGCTTTCTTT. As protein: CASSRTGSDQAFF. Supplemented by reference TRBV3-1 and TRBJ1-1, the full variable domain reads DTAVSQTPKYLVTQMGNDKSIKCEQNLGHDTMYWYKQDSKKFLKIMFSYNNKELIINETVPNRFSPKSPDKAHLNLHINSLELGDSAVYFCASSRTGSDQAFFGQGTRLTVV.